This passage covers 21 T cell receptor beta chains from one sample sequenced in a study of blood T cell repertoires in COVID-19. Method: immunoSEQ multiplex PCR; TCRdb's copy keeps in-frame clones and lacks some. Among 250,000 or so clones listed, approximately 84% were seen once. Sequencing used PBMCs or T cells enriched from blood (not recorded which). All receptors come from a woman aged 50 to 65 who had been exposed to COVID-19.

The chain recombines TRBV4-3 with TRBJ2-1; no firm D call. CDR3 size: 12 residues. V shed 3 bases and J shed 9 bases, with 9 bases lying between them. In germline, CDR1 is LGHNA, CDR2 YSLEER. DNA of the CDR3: TGCGCCAGCAGCCAGGGCTACGGTGAGCAGTTCTTC. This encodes CASSQGYGEQFF.

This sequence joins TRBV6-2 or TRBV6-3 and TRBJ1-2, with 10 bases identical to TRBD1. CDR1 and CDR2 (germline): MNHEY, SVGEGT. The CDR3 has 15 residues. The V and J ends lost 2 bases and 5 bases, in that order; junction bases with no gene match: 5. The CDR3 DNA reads TGTGCCAGCAGTTACATCGGGGGACAGGGGTATGGCTACACCTTC. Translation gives CASSYIGGQGYGYTF.

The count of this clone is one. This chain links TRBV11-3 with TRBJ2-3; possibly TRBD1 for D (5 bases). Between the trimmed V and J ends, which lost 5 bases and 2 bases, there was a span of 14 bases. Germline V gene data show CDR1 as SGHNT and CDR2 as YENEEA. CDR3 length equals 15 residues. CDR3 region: CASSPDRFSTDTQYF. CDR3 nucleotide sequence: TGTGCCAGCAGCCCAGACAGATTTTCCACAGATACGCAGTATTTT.

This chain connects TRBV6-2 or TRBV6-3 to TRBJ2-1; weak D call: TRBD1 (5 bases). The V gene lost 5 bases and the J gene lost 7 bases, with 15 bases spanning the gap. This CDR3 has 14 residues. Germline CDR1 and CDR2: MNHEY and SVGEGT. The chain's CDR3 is CASSARQSGNEQFF. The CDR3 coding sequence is TGTGCCAGCAGTGCCCGACAGTCAGGGAATGAGCAGTTCTTC.

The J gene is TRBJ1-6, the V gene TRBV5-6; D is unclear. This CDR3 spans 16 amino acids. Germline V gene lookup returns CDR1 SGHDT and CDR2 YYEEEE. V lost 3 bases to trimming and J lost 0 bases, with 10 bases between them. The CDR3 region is CASSSGSSSYNSPLHF. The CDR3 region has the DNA TGTGCCAGCAGCTCCGGGTCCAGCTCCTATAATTCACCCCTCCACTTT.

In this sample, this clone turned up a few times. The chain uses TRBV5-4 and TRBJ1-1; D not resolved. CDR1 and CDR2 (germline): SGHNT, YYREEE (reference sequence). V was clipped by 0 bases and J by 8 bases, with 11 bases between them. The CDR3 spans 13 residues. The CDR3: CASSLELFREAFF. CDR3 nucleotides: TGTGCCAGCAGCTTGGAACTTTTCAGGGAAGCTTTCTTT.

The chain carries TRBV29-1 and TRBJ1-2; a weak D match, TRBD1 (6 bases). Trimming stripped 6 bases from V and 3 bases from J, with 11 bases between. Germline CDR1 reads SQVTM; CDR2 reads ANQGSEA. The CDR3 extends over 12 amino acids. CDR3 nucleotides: TGCAGCGTCGTGGGGGCTGACTATGGCTACACCTTC. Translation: CSVVGADYGYTF.

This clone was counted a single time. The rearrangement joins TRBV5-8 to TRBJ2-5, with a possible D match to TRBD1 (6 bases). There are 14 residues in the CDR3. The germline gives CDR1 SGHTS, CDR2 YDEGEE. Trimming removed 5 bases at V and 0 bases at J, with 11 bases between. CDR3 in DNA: TGTGCCAGCAGACAGTGGGACAACCAAGAGACCCAGTACTTC. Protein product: CASRQWDNQETQYF.

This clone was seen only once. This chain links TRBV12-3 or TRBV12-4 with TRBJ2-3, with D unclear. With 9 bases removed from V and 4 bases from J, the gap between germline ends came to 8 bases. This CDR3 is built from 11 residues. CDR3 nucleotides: TGTGCCAGTTCGCGAGCAGATACGCAGTATTTT. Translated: CASSRADTQYF.

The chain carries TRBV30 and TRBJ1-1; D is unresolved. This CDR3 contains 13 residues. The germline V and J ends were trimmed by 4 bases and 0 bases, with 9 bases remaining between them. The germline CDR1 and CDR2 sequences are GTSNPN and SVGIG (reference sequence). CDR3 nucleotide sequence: TGTGCCTGGACCCCCCTTTTGAACACTGAAGCTTTCTTT. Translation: CAWTPLLNTEAFF.

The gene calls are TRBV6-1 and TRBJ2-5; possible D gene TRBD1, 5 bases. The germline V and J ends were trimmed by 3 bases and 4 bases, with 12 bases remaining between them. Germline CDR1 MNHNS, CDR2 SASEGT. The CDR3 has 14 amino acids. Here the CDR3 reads CASSETAWGETQYF. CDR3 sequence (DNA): TGTGCCAGCAGTGAGACAGCATGGGGAGAGACCCAGTACTTC.

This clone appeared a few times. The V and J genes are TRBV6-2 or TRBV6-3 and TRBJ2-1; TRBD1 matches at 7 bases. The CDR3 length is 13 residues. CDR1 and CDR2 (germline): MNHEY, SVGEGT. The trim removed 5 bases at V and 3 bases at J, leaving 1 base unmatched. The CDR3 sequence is CASSRTGYNEQFF. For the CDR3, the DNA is TGTGCCAGCAGTAGGACAGGCTACAATGAGCAGTTCTTC.

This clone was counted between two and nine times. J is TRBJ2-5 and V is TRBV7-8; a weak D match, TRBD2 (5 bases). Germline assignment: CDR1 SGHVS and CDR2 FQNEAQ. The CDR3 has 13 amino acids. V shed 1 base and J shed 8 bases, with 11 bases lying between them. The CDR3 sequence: CASSLDPGSTQYF. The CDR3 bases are TGTGCCAGCAGCTTAGATCCGGGATCCACCCAGTACTTC.

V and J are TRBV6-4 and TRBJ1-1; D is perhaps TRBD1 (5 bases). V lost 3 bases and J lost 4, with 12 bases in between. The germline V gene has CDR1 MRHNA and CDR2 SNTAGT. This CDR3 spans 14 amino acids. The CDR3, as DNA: TGTGCCAGCAGTGAGTCAGGCAGGGTCACTGAAGCTTTCTTT. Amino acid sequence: CASSESGRVTEAFF.

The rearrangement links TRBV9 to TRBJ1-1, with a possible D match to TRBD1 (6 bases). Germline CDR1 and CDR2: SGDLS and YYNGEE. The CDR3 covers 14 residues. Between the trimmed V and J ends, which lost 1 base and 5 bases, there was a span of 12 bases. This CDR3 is CASSVWGLGTEAFF. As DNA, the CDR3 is TGTGCCAGCAGCGTATGGGGGCTGGGGACTGAAGCTTTCTTT.

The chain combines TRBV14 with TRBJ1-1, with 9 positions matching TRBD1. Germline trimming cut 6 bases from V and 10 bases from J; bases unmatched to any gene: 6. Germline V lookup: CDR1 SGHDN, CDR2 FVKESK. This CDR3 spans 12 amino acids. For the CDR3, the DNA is TGTGCCAGCAGTGGGGACAGGGCGAGAGCTTTCTTT. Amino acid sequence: CASSGDRARAFF.

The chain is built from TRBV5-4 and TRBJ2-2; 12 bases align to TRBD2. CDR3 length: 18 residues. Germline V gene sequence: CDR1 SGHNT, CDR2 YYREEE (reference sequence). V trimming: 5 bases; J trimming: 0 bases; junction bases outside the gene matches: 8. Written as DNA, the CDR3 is TGTGCCAGCAGTTATACTAGCGGGGGGCCTCCGAACACCGGGGAGCTGTTTTTT. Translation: CASSYTSGGPPNTGELFF.

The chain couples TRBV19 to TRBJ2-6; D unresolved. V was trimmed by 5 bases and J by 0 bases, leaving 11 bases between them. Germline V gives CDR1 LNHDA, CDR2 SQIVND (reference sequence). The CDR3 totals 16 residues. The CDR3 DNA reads TGTGCCAGTAGTCTACGTACCGACTCTGGGGCCAACGTCCTGACTTTC. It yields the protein CASSLRTDSGANVLTF.

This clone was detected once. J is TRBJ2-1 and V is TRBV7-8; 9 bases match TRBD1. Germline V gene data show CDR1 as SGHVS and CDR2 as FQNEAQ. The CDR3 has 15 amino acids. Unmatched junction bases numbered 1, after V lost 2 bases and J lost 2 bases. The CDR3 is CASSLRDRAYNEQFF. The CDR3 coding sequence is TGTGCCAGCAGCTTACGGGACAGGGCCTACAATGAGCAGTTCTTC.

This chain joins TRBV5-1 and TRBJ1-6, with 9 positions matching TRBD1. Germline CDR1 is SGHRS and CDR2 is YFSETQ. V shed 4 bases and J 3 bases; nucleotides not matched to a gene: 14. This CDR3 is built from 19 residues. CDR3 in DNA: TGCGCCAGCAGCAAGACCGGGACAGGGCTAGGACACTATAATTCACCCCTCCACTTT. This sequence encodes CASSKTGTGLGHYNSPLHF.

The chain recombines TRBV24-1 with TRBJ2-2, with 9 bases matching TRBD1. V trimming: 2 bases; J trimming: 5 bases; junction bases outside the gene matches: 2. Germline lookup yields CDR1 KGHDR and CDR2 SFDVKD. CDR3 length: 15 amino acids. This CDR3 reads CATSDSGQGTGELFF. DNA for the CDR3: TGTGCCACCAGTGATTCCGGACAGGGGACCGGGGAGCTGTTTTTT.